This T cell receptor (beta chain) was recovered during a study of blood T cell repertoires in COVID-19. Study-wide background: COVID-19 samples, acute and convalescent, were from the United States, Italy and Spain.

CDR3 length equals 16 residues. V shed 2 bases and J 3 bases; nucleotides not matched to a gene: 6. In germline, CDR1 is SGHRS, CDR2 YFSETQ. Assay: immunoSEQ multiplex PCR; the TCRdb copy retains only in-frame clones and omits some. The sample shows around 500,000 clones, around 89% of them seen only once. Everyone who took part was roughly 18 to 100 years old, and they came from fewer than 25 US areas. The source is a middle-aged woman who had recovered from COVID-19. The chain couples TRBV5-1 to TRBJ2-5; 11 positions match TRBD2. Sequences were obtained from PBMCs or T cells enriched from blood (not recorded which). The CDR3 region is CASSFGLAGGEETQYF. CDR3 DNA: TGCGCCAGCAGCTTCGGGCTAGCGGGAGGAGAAGAGACCCAGTACTTC.